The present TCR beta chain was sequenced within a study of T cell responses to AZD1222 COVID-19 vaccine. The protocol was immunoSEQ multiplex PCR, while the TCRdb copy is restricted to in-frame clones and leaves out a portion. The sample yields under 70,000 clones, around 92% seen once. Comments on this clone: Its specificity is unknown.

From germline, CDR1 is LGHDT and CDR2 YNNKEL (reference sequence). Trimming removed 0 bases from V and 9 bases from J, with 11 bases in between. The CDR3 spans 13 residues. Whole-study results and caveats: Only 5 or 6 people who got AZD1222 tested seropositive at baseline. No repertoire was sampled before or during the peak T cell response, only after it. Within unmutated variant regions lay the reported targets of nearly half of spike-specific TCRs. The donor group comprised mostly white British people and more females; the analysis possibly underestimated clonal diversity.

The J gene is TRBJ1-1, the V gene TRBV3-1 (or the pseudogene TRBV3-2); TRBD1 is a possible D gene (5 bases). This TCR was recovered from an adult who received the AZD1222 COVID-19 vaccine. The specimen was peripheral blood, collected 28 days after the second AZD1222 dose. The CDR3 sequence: CASSQDRYRKAFF. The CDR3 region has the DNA TGTGCCAGCAGCCAAGATCGATACAGGAAAGCTTTCTTT.